This entry concerns a single T cell receptor beta chain. The sample originates from a study of blood T cell repertoires in COVID-19. Overall study: From T cells, B-cell-depleted T cells, or PBMCs came the material, which was cDNA or gDNA.

Between the trimmed V and J ends, which lost 5 bases and 2 bases, there was a span of 16 bases. The CDR3 sequence is 15 residues long. Germline lookup yields CDR1 SGHVS and CDR2 FNYEAQ. In the original analysis: Reference gene primer amplification gave nucleated cell count estimates. Clones were read by immunoSEQ multiplex PCR, and TCRdb kept only the in-frame ones, dropping some. The V and J calls and clone size were taken over from that table, and D and trimming were inferred from the DNA. The sample lists fewer than 55,000 clones, roughly 82% occurring once. The sequencing sample was made of peripheral blood. This clonotype was sampled from an older woman with acute or convalescent COVID-19. V usage is TRBV7-6 and J usage is TRBJ2-7; possible D gene TRBD2, 6 bases. The CDR3 loop reads CASSPRAGKTYEQYF. In DNA, the CDR3 is TGTGCCAGCAGCCCGCGAGCGGGCAAGACCTACGAGCAGTACTTC.